Following are 21 T cell receptor beta chains from one sample sequenced in a study of early T cells in non-severe SARS-CoV-2 infection. TCRdb independently ran MiXCR on the 5' RACE reads; one entry per CDR3 protein. The sample yields 71,000 or so distinct CDR3 sequences, around 13% seen once. The sequencing sample was made of whole blood. Receptor source: an adult who was a healthcare worker with PCR-confirmed SARS-CoV-2 infection or an uninfected control (not recorded which).

CDR3 nucleotides: TGCGCCAGCCAGTGGGGGGACACCGGGGAGCTGTTTTTT. Protein sequence: CASQWGDTGELFF. The chain uses TRBV5-1 and TRBJ2-2; D may be TRBD2 (6 bases). The CDR3 spans 13 residues. V shed 7 bases and J shed 3 bases, with 10 bases lying between them. From germline, CDR1 is SGHRS and CDR2 YFSETQ.

The chain uses TRBV20-1 and TRBJ1-2, with TRBD1 matching over 7 bases. This CDR3 is built from 16 residues. V dropped 3 bases and J dropped 4; count of bases not matched to a gene: 14. From germline, CDR1 is DFQATT and CDR2 SNEGSKA (reference sequence). Here the CDR3 reads CSARLSTGTEVYGYTF. The CDR3 DNA reads as TGCAGTGCTAGGTTAAGTACCGGGACAGAAGTCTATGGCTACACCTTC.

This clonotype has just a few counts. The gene calls are TRBV12-3 or TRBV12-4 and TRBJ2-1; no definite D call. Deletions cut 3 bases from V and 6 bases from J, with 3 bases between. The CDR3 is made up of 11 amino acids. CDR3 region: CASSFANEQFF. The CDR3 coding sequence is TGTGCCAGCAGTTTCGCCAATGAGCAGTTCTTC.

This clonotype occurred many times. V gene TRBV2 combines with J gene TRBJ2-2; D is uncertain. Germline V gene sequence: CDR1 SNHLY, CDR2 FYNNEI. There are 12 residues in the CDR3. With 6 bases removed from V and 2 bases from J, the gap between germline ends came to 4 bases. The CDR3 nucleotides read TGTGCCAGCAGGGATAACACCGGGGAGCTGTTTTTT. Encoded protein: CASRDNTGELFF.

Ten or more counts support this clonotype. The rearrangement uses TRBV29-1 and TRBJ1-4; 7 bases are a match to TRBD1. This CDR3 spans 13 amino acids. The V gene end was trimmed by 4 bases and the J gene end by 4 bases; junction bases not matched to a gene: 3. The V gene's germline CDR1 is SQVTM and CDR2 ANQGSEA. CDR3 DNA: TGCAGCGTTGCAGGGACAGATAATGAAAAACTGTTTTTT. It is translated as CSVAGTDNEKLFF.

There are a few counts of this clonotype. This chain links TRBV21-1 with TRBJ2-7. TRBV21-1 represents a pseudogene. The CDR3 extends over 16 amino acids. The CDR3 DNA reads TGTGCCAGCAGCAAAGATGAGCAGGTCCGCTCCTACGAGCAGTACTTC. Protein sequence: CASSKDEQVRSYEQYF.

This rearrangement joins TRBV2 to TRBJ2-5; perhaps TRBD1 as D (5 bases). The CDR3 is 13 amino acids. V was clipped by 6 bases and J by 2 bases, with 10 bases between them. CDR1 is SNHLY, CDR2 FYNNEI, per germline. CDR3 amino acids: CASRTDRQETQYF. The CDR3 bases are TGTGCCAGCAGGACAGATCGACAAGAGACCCAGTACTTC.

This clonotype has a count of ten or more. The V call is TRBV13, the J call TRBJ1-1; TRBD1 matches at 7 bases. Germline values: CDR1 PRHDT, CDR2 FYEKMQ (reference sequence). V gave up 8 bases and J gave up 6 bases; unmatched junction bases: 15. CDR3 size: 15 residues. For the CDR3, the DNA is TGTGCCAGCGGCAGTGGCAGGGGGTATGGCGCTGAAGCTTTCTTT. Residues: CASGSGRGYGAEAFF.

This clonotype came up a few times. The chain has TRBV13 and TRBJ2-1, with TRBD1 identical over 9 bases. CDR3 length equals 16 residues. Germline V gene data show CDR1 as PRHDT and CDR2 as FYEKMQ (reference sequence). After removal of 6 bases from V and 6 bases from J, the junction contained 12 bases not matched to a gene. CDR3 in DNA: TGTGCCAGCAGTCTAAGGCCGGGACAGGGTTTCAATGAGCAGTTCTTC. It codes for CASSLRPGQGFNEQFF.

The table lists this clonotype with a few counts. The V call is TRBV4-2, the J call TRBJ1-1; TRBD1 agrees at 7 bases. Germline loops: CDR1 LGHNA, CDR2 YNFKEQ. V was clipped by 1 base and J by 6 bases; unmatched bases: 8. CDR3 length equals 15 residues. The DNA of the CDR3 is TGTGCCAGCAGCCAAGGGACGACAGGGCGAGCTGAAGCTTTCTTT. Protein product: CASSQGTTGRAEAFF.

This clonotype occurred many times. The genes are TRBV6-5 and TRBJ2-7, with 7 bases that match TRBD2. Germline V gives CDR1 MNHEY, CDR2 SVGAGI. V gave up 4 bases and J gave up 2 bases; unmatched junction bases: 5. There are 14 residues in the CDR3. CDR3 coding DNA: TGTGCCAGCAGTTCAAAGCGGGGTCCCTACGAGCAGTACTTC. Its protein product is CASSSKRGPYEQYF.

This clonotype was observed a handful of times. V and J are TRBV12-3 or TRBV12-4 and TRBJ1-6; 7 positions match TRBD1. After removal of 6 bases from V and 7 bases from J, the junction contained 6 bases not matched to a gene. The CDR3 consists of 14 residues. CDR3: CASSRQGGNSPLHF. For the CDR3, the DNA is TGTGCCAGCAGCCGGCAGGGGGGGAATTCACCCCTCCACTTT.

Only a few counts were recorded for this clonotype. V is TRBV2 and J is TRBJ1-5; 8 nucleotides agree with TRBD1. The CDR3 is 14 amino acids. The germline gives CDR1 SNHLY, CDR2 FYNNEI. V shed 6 bases, J shed 6 bases, and the junction held 7 bases outside the gene matches. CDR3 sequence reads: CASSADRGRQPQHF. CDR3 nucleotides: TGTGCCAGCAGCGCCGACAGGGGACGTCAGCCCCAGCATTTT.

CDR3 sequence: CASSQNQYNEQFF. The CDR3 region has the DNA TGCGCCAGCAGTCAGAACCAATACAATGAGCAGTTCTTC. The chain couples TRBV5-1 to TRBJ2-1; no clear D gene. Germline V gene lookup returns CDR1 SGHRS and CDR2 YFSETQ. V shed 5 bases and J shed 4 bases, with 10 bases lying between them. CDR3 length: 13 residues.

V usage is TRBV2 and J usage is TRBJ2-5; D perhaps matches TRBD2 (7 bases). Germline CDR1 is SNHLY and CDR2 is FYNNEI. CDR3 length: 15 residues. V lost 10 bases, J lost 4 bases, and 22 bases lay in between. The CDR3 DNA reads as TGTGCCACCCCTGGTGCCGGGGGGCGCGGAGAGACCCAGTACTTC. It codes for CATPGAGGRGETQYF.

In this sample, this clonotype turned up many times. V usage is TRBV7-9 and J usage is TRBJ1-1; D not certain. In germline, CDR1 is SEHNR, CDR2 FQNEAQ (reference sequence). The CDR3 is 11 amino acids. V lost 5 bases and J lost 11, with 12 bases in between. This chain's CDR3 is CASSPQFLAFF. Written as DNA, the CDR3 is TGTGCCAGCAGCCCACAGTTTCTGGCTTTCTTT. Combining the CDR3 with reference TRBV7-9 and TRBJ1-1 gives the whole variable domain DTGVSQNPRHKITKRGQNVTFRCDPISEHNRLYWYRQTLGQGPEFLTYFQNEAQLEKSRLLSDRFSAERPKGSFSTLEIQRTEQGDSAMYLCASSPQFLAFFGQGTRLTVV.

The chain recombines TRBV29-1 with TRBJ2-7; D may be TRBD2 (5 bases). Trimming cost V 3 bases and J 1 base, with 10 bases left between them. In germline, CDR1 is SQVTM, CDR2 ANQGSEA. The CDR3 contains 13 residues. The CDR3 nucleotides are TGCAGCGTTGAGGGCAGAGGGTCCTACGAGCAGTACTTC. It specifies CSVEGRGSYEQYF.

In this sample, this clonotype turned up many times. The chain uses TRBV29-1 and TRBJ2-2; a weak D match, TRBD1 (8 bases). The germline V and J ends were trimmed by 3 bases and 6 bases, with 14 bases remaining between them. CDR1 and CDR2 from the germline V gene are SQVTM and ANQGSEA. CDR3 length: 14 residues. CDR3 sequence reads: CSVDRQGRAGELFF. CDR3 bases: TGCAGCGTTGATCGACAGGGGAGGGCCGGGGAGCTGTTTTTT.

This clonotype was observed a few times. The rearrangement joins TRBV2 to TRBJ1-5; D remains unclear. Germline values: CDR1 SNHLY, CDR2 FYNNEI. Trimming took 4 bases from V and 6 from J, leaving 10 bases between them. The CDR3 runs 13 residues. CDR3 in DNA: TGTGCCAGCAGTGGGCTGGGCGGTCAGCCCCAGCATTTT. Its protein product is CASSGLGGQPQHF.

CDR3 protein: CASSRTGPNYGYTF. The CDR3 nucleotides read TGTGCCAGCAGTCGGACAGGGCCTAACTATGGCTACACCTTC. The chain carries TRBV6-5 and TRBJ1-2, with 8 bases that match TRBD1. CDR1 is MNHEY, CDR2 SVGAGI, per germline. Germline trimming cut 5 bases from V and 0 bases from J; bases unmatched to any gene: 2. This CDR3 has 14 residues.

The V gene is TRBV7-9, the J gene TRBJ1-6; D unresolved. The V and J ends lost 5 bases and 9 bases respectively, with 14 bases between them. Germline lookup yields CDR1 SEHNR and CDR2 FQNEAQ (reference sequence). The CDR3 consists of 14 residues. The CDR3 here is CASSKDRAPSPLHF. CDR3 coding DNA: TGTGCCAGCAGCAAAGACCGAGCTCCTTCACCCCTCCACTTT.